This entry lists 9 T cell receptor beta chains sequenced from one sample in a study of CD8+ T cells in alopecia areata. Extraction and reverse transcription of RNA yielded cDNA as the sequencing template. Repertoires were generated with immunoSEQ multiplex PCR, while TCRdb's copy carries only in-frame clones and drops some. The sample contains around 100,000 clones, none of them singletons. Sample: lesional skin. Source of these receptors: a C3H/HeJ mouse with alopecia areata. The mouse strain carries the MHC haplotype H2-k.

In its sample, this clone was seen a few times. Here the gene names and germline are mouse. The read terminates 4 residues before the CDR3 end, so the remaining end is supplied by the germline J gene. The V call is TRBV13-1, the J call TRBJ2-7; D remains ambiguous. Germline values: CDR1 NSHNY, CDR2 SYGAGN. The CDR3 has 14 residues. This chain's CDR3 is CASSDAGEGYEQYF. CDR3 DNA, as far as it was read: TGTGCCAGCAGTGATGCAGGAGAGGGTTAT.

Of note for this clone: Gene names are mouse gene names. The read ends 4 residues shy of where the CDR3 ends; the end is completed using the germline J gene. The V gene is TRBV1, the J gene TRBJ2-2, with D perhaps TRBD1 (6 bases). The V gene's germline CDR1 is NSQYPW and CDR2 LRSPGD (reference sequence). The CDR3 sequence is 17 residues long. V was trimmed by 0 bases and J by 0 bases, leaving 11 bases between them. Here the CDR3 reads CTCSAERGHSNTGQLYF. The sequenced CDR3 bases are TGCACCTGCAGTGCAGAAAGGGGACATTCAAACACCGGG.

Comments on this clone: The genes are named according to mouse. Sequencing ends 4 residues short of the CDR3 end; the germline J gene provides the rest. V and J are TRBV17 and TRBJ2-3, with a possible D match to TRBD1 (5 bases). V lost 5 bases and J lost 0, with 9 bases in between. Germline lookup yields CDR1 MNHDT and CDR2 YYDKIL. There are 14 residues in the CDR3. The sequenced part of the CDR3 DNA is TGTGCTAGCAGTTGGACAACTAGTGCAGAA. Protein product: CASSWTTSAE. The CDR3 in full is CASSWTTSAETLYF.

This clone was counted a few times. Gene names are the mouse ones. The CDR3 sequence is CASGDVTASAETLYF. CDR3 bases read: TGTGCCAGCGGTGATGTTACAGCTAGTGCAGAA. This chain connects TRBV13-2 to TRBJ2-3; no clear D. The read gets to within 4 residues of the CDR3 end, and the germline J gene fills in the rest. The germline V gene has CDR1 NNHNN and CDR2 SYGAGS (reference sequence). CDR3 length equals 15 residues. Trimming stripped 0 bases from V and 0 bases from J, with 8 bases between.

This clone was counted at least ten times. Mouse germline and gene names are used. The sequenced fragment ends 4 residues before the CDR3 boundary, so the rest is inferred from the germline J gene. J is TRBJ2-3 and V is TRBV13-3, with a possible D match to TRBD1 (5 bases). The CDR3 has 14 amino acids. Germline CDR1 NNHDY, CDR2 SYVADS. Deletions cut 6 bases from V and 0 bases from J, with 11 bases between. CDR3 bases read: TGTGCCAGCATGGAAAGGGGTAGTGCAGAA. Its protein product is CASMERGSAE. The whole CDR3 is CASMERGSAETLYF.

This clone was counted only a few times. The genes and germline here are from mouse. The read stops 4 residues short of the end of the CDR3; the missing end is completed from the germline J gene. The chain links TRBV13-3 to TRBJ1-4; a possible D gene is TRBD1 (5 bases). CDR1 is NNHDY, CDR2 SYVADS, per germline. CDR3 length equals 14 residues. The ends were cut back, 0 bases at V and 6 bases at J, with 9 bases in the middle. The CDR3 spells CASSDAGRDERLFF. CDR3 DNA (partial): TGTGCCAGCAGTGATGCTGGCAGGGACGAA. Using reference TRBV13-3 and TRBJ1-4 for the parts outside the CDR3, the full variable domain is EAAVTQSPRSKVAVTGGKVTLSCHQTNNHDYMYWYRQDTGHGLRLIHYSYVADSTEKGDIPDGYKASRPSQENFSLILELASLSQTAVYFCASSDAGRDERLFFGHGTKLSVL.

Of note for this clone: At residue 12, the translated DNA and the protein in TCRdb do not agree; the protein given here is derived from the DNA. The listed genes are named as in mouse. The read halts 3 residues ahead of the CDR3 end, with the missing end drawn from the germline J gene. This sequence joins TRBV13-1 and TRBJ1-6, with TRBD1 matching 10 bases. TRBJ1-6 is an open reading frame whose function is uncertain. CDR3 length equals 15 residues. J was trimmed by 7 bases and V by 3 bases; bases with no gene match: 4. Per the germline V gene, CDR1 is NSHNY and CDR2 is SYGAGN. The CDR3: CASSVGQGRNSPLYF. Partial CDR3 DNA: TGTGCCAGCAGTGTGGGACAGGGGAGGAATTCGCCC.

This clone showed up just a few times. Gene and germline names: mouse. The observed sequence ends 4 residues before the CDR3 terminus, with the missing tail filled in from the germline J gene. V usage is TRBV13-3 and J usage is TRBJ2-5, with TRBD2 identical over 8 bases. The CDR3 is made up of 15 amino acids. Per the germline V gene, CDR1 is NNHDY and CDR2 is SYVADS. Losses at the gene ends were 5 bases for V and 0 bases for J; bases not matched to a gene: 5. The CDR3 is CASSAGGLNQDTQYF. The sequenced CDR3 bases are TGTGCCAGCAGCGCTGGGGGGCTTAACCAAGAC.

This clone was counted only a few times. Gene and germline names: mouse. The CDR3 sequence is CASGDRRGERLFF. The covered CDR3 bases are TGTGCCAGCGGTGACAGGAGAGGCGAA. The gene calls are TRBV13-2 and TRBJ1-4; D is undetermined. The read halts 4 residues ahead of the CDR3 end, with the missing end drawn from the germline J gene. The CDR3 has 13 residues. In germline, CDR1 is NNHNN, CDR2 SYGAGS (reference sequence).